This is a list of T cell receptor beta chains from one sample in a study of CD8 T cells in ankylosing spondylitis. TCRdb re-analysed the 5' RACE reads in MiXCR, keeping a single row per CDR3 protein. The sample lists about 33,000 distinct CDR3 sequences; 14% were seen once. The sequencing sample was made of blood. These receptors were collected from a male donor with ankylosing spondylitis or in good health (not recorded which). The CDR3 runs from the conserved cysteine through the conserved F or W. Each record gives: V gene, D gene, J gene, clone size, CDR3 DNA, CDR3 protein. The D gene is left open where the match is weak. Size is omitted from some rows. Given values are once, few, many or a class for expanded clones.

>TRBV5-1|NA|TRBJ2-1|NA
TGCGCCAGCAGCGGTAGCGCGAGCTCCTACAATGAGCAGTTCTTC
CASSGSASSYNEQFF
>TRBV4-3|NA|TRBJ2-2|NA
TGCGCCAGCAGCTACGGGACTCACAACACCGGGGAGCTGTTTTTT
CASSYGTHNTGELFF
>TRBV4-1|TRBD2|TRBJ2-1|few
TGCGCCAGCAGCCAAGATTTCTACGGGACTAGAACTACCTACAATGAGCAGTTCTTC
CASSQDFYGTRTTYNEQFF
>TRBV5-1|TRBD2|TRBJ2-7|few
TGCGCCAGCAGCTTGGGATCACTAGCGGGAGTAGTATACGAGCAGTACTTC
CASSLGSLAGVVYEQYF
>TRBV5-1|NA|TRBJ2-1|NA
TGCGCCAGCAGCTTGCGCAGAGACAATGAGCAGTTCTTC
CASSLRRDNEQFF
>TRBV6-5|NA|TRBJ2-2|few
TGTGCCAGCAGTCAACAGGGTGGTACCGGGGAGCTGTTTTTT
CASSQQGGTGELFF
>TRBV3-1|TRBD1|TRBJ1-1|few
TGTGCCAGCAGCCAAGGGGACAGGGTGGCCACTGAAGCTTTCTTT
CASSQGDRVATEAFF
>TRBV28|NA|TRBJ2-3|NA
TGTGCCAGCAGTATGATCACAGATACGCAGTATTTT
CASSMITDTQYF
>TRBV6-1|TRBD1|TRBJ2-3|NA
TGTGCCAGCAGCCGGACAGGGACTAGCACAGATACGCAGTATTTT
CASSRTGTSTDTQYF
>TRBV6-4|TRBD1|TRBJ2-2|many
TGTGCCAGCAGTAAAGACAGGGTTTTGAACACCGGGGAGCTGTTTTTT
CASSKDRVLNTGELFF